This TCR beta chain was profiled in a study of shared clonotypes between healthy human individuals. Here immunoSEQ multiplex PCR was the method, and the copy in TCRdb shows in-frame clones only, minus some. The data show 2 million to 2.5 million clones, around 92% seen once. The sequence derives from a man younger than 35 in good health. Some clones in this sample may be carry-over from other donors' samples. Sequencing used naive CD4+ T cells from PBMCs. The subset was: CD45RA+ positively selected.

The CDR3 DNA reads as TGTGCCAGCAGCGTCAGGCCCTTAGCGGGAGGGTACAATGAGCAGTTCTTC. This encodes CASSVRPLAGGYNEQFF. The gene calls are TRBV9 and TRBJ2-1; TRBD2 matches at 11 bases. With 2 bases clipped from V and 4 bases from J, the junction kept 8 bases outside the gene matches. The CDR3 totals 17 residues. Germline-derived CDR1 and CDR2 are SGDLS and YYNGEE.